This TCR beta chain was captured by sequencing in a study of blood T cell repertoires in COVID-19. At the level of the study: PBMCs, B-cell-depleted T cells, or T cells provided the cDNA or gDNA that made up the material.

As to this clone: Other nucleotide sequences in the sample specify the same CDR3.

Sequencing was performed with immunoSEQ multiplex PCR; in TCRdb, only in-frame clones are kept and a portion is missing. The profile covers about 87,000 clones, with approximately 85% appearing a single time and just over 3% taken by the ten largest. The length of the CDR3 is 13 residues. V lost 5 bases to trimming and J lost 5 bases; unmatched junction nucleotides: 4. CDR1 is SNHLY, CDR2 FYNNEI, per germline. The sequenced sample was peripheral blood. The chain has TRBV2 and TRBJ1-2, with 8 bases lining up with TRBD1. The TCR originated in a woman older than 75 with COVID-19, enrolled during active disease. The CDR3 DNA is TGTGCCAGCAGTCCAGGACAGGGATATGGCTACACCTTC. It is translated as CASSPGQGYGYTF.